Detailed here is one T cell receptor beta chain. The sample is drawn from a study of blood T cell repertoires in COVID-19. Study overall: There were acute and convalescent COVID-19 samples, and they came from the United States, Italy and Spain. PBMCs, B-cell-depleted T cells, or T cells were the source of the cDNA or gDNA that made up the material.

In the original analysis: Amplification from reference gene primers served as the basis for estimated nucleated cell counts. TCRdb keeps only in-frame clones here, not all; method: immunoSEQ multiplex PCR. The V and J calls and clone size were taken over from that table, and D and trimming were inferred from the DNA. The sample has approximately 92,000 clones; approximately 82% are singletons. The CDR3 consists of 13 residues. The ends were cut back, 5 bases at V and 3 bases at J, with 8 bases in the middle. The germline V gene encodes CDR1 LNHDA and CDR2 SQIVND (reference sequence). This chain links TRBV19 with TRBJ2-1; D may be TRBD2 (6 bases). The receptor's source is a man aged 55 to 70 with acute or convalescent COVID-19. Sequencing used peripheral blood. CDR3 in amino acids: CASSLRDYNEQFF. DNA of the CDR3: TGTGCCAGTAGTTTGCGGGACTACAATGAGCAGTTCTTC.